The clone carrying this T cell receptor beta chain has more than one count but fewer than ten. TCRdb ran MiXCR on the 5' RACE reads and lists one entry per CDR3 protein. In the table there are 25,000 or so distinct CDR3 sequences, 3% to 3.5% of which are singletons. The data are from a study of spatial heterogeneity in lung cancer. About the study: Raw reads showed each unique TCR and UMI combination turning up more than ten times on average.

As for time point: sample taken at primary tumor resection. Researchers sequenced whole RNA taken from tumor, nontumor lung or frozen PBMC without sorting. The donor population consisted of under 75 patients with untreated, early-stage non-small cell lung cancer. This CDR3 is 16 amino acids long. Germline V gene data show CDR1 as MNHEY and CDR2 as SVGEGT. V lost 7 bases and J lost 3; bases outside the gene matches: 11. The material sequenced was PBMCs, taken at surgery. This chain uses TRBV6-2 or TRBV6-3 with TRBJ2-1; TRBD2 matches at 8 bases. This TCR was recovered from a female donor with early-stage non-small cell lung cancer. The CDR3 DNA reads TGTGCCAGCACCACCTCAAGGGCGGGAGGCTACAATGAGCAGTTCTTC. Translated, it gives CASTTSRAGGYNEQFF.